The entry that follows covers one T cell receptor beta chain sequence. What it binds is not known. The table came from immunoSEQ multiplex PCR; TCRdb's copy has only in-frame clones and leaves some out. The sample has tens of thousands of clones; 81% are singletons. The sample is drawn from a study of a mutant IDH1 vaccine in newly diagnosed glioma. Germline-derived CDR1 and CDR2 are MNHEY and SMNVEV (reference sequence). With 8 bases removed from V and 6 bases from J, the gap between germline ends came to 5 bases. The CDR3 sequence is 10 residues long. Time point in this sample: week 47, end of study. One vaccine dose held 300 ug of mutant IDH1 20-mer peptide and came with topical imiquimod. Each patient was administered eight vaccinations, scheduled in weeks 1, 3, 5, 7, 11, 15, 19 and 23.

Specimen: PBMCs, collected from a glioma patient whose treatment included an IDH1 peptide vaccine. The chain carries TRBV27 and TRBJ2-4; unclear D gene. This clonotype was obtained from a man aged 35 to 55 with glioma. The CDR3 bases are TGTGCCAGCGGAGCAAACATTCAGTACTTC. Translation: CASGANIQYF.